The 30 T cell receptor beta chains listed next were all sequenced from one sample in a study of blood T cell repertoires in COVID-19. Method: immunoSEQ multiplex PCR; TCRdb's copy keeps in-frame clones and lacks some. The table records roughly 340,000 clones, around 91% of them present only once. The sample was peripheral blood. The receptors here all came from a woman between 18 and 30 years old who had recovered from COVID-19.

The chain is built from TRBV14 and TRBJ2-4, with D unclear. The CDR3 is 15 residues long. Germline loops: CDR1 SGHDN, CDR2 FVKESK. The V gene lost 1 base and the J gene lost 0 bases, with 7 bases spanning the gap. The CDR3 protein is CASSQGWLAKNIQYF. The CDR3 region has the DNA TGTGCCAGCAGCCAAGGGTGGCTAGCCAAAAACATTCAGTACTTC.

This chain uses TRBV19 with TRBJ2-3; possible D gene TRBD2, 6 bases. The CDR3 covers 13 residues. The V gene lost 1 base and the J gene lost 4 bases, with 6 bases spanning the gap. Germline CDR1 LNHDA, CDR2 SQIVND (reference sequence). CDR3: CASSIGLADTQYF. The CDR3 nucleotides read TGTGCCAGTAGTATAGGACTAGCAGATACGCAGTATTTT.

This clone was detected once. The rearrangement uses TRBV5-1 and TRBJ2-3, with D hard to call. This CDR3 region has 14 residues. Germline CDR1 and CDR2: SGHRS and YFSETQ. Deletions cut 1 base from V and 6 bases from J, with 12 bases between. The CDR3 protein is CASSLMASDDTQYF. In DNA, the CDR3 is TGCGCCAGCAGCTTGATGGCTTCCGATGATACGCAGTATTTT.

CDR3 amino acids: CASSQDRGTGTRGNQPQHF. CDR3 sequence (DNA): TGTGCCAGCAGCCAAGATAGAGGGACAGGTACGAGGGGCAATCAGCCCCAGCATTTT. This chain uses TRBV14 with TRBJ1-5; 8 bases match TRBD1. Looked up from germline, CDR1 is SGHDN and CDR2 is FVKESK. Unmatched junction bases numbered 12, after V lost 0 bases and J lost 2 bases. This CDR3 contains 19 residues.

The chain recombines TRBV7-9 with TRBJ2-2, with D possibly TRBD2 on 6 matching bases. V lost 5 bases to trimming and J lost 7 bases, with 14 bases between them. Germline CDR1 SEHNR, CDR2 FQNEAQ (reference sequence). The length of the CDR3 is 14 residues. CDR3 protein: CASSPPGAFGELFF. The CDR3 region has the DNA TGTGCCAGCAGCCCTCCGGGAGCGTTCGGGGAGCTGTTTTTT.

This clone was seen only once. The CDR3 nucleotides are TGTGCCAGCAGCCCCCGACTATTGGGAGAGGGGGCTGGAAACACCATATATTTT. This translates into CASSPRLLGEGAGNTIYF. The rearrangement uses TRBV9 and TRBJ1-3; a weak D match, TRBD1 (6 bases). Germline loops: CDR1 SGDLS, CDR2 YYNGEE. CDR3 length: 18 amino acids. The V and J ends lost 4 bases and 2 bases respectively, with 22 bases between them.

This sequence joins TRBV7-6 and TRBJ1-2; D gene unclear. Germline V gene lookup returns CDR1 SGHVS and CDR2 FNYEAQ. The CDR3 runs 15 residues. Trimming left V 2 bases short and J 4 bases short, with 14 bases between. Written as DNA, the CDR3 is TGTGCCAGCAGCTTATTGGCGGGGATGTCCTATGGCTACACCTTC. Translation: CASSLLAGMSYGYTF.

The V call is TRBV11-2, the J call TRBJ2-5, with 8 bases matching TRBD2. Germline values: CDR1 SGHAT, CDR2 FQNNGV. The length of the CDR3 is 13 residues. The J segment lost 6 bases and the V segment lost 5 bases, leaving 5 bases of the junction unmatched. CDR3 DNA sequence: TGTGCCAGCAGCCCGACGGGAGGGAAGACCCAGTACTTC. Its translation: CASSPTGGKTQYF.

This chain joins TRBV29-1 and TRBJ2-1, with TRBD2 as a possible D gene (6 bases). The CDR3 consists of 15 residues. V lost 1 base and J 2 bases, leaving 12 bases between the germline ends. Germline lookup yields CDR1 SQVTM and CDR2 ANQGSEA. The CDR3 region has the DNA TGCAGCGTTGAAGTCGGGGCGGGGACCTACAATGAGCAGTTCTTC. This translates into CSVEVGAGTYNEQFF.

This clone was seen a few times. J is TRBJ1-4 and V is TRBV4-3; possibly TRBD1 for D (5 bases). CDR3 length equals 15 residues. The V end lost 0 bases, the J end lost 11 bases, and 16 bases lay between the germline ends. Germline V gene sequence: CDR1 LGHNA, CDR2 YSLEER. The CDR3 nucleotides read TGCGCCAGCAGCCAAGAGGGTACAGGACAACGGAAACTGTTTTTT. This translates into CASSQEGTGQRKLFF.

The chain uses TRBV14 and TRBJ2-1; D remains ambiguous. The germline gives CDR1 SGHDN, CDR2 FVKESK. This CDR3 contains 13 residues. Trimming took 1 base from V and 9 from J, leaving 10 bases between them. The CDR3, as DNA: TGTGCCAGCAGCCAAGTTTCTAGAACTGAGCAGTTCTTC. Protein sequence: CASSQVSRTEQFF.

The CDR3 nucleotides are TGTGCCAGCAGCAAAGGGTGCTGGGGCAGCTCCTACGAGCAGTACGTC. It encodes CASSKGCWGSSYEQYV. J is TRBJ2-7 and V is TRBV21-1; the D call in the table, TRBD1, was not verified against the DNA. TRBV21-1 is flagged as a pseudogene. This CDR3 is 16 amino acids long.

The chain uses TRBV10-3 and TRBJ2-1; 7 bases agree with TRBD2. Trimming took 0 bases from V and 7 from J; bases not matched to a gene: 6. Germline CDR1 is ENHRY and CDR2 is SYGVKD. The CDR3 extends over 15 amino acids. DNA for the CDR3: TGTGCCATCAGTGAGTCGGCGGGAGCGTTTAATGAGCAGTTCTTC. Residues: CAISESAGAFNEQFF.

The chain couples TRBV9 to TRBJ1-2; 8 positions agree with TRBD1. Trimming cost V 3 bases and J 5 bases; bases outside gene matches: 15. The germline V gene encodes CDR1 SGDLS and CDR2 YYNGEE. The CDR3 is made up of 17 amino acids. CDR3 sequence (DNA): TGTGCCAGCAGCGCCATCCCCCTCGGACAGGGCGGGTATGGCTACACCTTC. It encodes CASSAIPLGQGGYGYTF.

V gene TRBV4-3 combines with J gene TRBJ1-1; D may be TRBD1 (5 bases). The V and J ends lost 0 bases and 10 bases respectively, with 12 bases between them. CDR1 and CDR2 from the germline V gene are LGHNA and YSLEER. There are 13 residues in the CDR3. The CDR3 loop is CASSQEWGVRAFF. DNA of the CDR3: TGCGCCAGCAGCCAAGAGTGGGGGGTTAGAGCTTTCTTT.

The DNA for the CDR3 is TGTGCCAGCACCCCTTTCTATGACTATGGCTACACCTTC. This codes for CASTPFYDYGYTF. This chain connects TRBV3-1 (or the pseudogene TRBV3-2) to TRBJ1-2; D gene unclear. The CDR3 covers 13 residues. V was clipped by 7 bases and J by 3 bases, with 12 bases between them. Germline values: CDR1 LGHDT, CDR2 YNNKEL (reference sequence).

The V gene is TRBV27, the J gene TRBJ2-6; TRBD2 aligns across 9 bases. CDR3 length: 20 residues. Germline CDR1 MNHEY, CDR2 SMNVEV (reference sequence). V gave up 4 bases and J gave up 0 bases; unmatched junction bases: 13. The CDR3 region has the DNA TGTGCCAGCAGTTCAGCTACAACAGCGGGAGGCTCCTCTGGGGCCAACGTCCTGACTTTC. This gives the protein CASSSATTAGGSSGANVLTF.

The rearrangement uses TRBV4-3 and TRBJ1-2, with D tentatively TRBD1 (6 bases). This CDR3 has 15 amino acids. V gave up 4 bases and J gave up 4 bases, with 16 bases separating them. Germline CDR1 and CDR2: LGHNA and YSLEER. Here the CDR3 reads CASSPWGRGGYGYTF. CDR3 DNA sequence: TGCGCCAGCAGCCCTTGGGGAAGGGGGGGCTATGGCTACACCTTC.

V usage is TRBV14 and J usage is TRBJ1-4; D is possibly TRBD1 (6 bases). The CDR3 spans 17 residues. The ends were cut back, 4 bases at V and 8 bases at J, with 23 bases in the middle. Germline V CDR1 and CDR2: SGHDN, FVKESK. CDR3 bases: TGTGCCAGCAGCCCCCTTGGAGAACAGGGAGGGGGAGAAAAACTGTTTTTT. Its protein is CASSPLGEQGGGEKLFF.

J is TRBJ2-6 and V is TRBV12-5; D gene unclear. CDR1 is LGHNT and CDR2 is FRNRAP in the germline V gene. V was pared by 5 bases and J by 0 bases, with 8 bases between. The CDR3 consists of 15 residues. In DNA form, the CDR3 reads TGTGCTAGTGGTAACACCAGCTCTGGGGCCAACGTCCTGACTTTC. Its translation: CASGNTSSGANVLTF.

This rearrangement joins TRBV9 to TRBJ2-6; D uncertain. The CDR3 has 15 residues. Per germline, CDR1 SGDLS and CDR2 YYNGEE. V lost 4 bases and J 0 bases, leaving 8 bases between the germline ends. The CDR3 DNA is TGTGCCAGCAGCCCCCTAACCTCTGGGGCCAACGTCCTGACTTTC. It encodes CASSPLTSGANVLTF.

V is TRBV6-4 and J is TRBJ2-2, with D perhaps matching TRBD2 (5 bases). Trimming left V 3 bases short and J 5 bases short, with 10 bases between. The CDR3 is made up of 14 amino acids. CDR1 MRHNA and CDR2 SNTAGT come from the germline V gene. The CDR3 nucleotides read TGTGCCAGCAGTGAAGTCGGGGAAACCGGGGAGCTGTTTTTT. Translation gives CASSEVGETGELFF.

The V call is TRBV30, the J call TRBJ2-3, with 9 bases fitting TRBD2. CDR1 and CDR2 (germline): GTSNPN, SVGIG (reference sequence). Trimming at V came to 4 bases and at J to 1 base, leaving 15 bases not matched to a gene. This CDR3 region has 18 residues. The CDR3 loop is CAWKGKREVLRGTDTQYF. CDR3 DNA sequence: TGTGCCTGGAAGGGTAAGCGGGAGGTACTAAGGGGCACAGATACGCAGTATTTT.

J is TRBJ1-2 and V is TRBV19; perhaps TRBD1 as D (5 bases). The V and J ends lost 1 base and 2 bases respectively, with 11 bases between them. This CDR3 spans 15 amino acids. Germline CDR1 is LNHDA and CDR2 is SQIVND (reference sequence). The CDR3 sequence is CASSIAKGQNYGYTF. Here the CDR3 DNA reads TGTGCCAGTAGTATAGCAAAGGGGCAAAACTATGGCTACACCTTC.

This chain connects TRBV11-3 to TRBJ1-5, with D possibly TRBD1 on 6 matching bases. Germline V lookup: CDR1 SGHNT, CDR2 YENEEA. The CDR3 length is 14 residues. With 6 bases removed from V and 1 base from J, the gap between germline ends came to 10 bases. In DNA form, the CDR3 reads TGTGCCAGCAGGCTTGGACAGAGCAATCAGCCCCAGCATTTT. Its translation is CASRLGQSNQPQHF.

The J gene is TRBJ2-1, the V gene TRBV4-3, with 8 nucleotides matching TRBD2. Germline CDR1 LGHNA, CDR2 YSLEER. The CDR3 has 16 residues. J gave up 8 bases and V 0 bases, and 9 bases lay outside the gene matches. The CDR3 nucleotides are TGCGCCAGCAGCCAAGATTATGGCGGGAGGACAGATGAGCAGTTCTTC. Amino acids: CASSQDYGGRTDEQFF.

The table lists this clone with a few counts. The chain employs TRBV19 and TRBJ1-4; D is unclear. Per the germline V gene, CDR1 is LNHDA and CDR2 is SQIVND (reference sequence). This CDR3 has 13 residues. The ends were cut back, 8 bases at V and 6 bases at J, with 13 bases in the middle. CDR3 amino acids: CASSRRRDEKLFF. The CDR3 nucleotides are TGTGCCAGTTCCCGACGTCGGGATGAAAAACTGTTTTTT.

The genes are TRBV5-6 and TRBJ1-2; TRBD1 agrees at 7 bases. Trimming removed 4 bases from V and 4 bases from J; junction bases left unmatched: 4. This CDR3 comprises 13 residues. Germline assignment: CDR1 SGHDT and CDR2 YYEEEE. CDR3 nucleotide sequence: TGTGCCAGCAGCGGAGACAGGGCCTATGGCTACACCTTC. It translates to CASSGDRAYGYTF.

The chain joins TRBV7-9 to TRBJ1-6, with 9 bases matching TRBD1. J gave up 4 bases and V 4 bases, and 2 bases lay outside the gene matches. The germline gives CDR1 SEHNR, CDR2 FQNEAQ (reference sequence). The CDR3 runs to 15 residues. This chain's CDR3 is CASSWDRDYNSPLHF. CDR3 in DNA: TGTGCCAGCAGCTGGGACAGGGATTATAATTCACCCCTCCACTTT.

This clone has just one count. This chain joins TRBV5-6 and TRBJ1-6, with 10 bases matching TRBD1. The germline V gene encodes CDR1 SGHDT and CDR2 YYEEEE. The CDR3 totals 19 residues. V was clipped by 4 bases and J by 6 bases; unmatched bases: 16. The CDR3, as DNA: TGTGCCAGCAGCCTAGGGACAGGGGTTGATACGGATAGTAATTCACCCCTCCACTTT. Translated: CASSLGTGVDTDSNSPLHF.